Each of the 3 T cell receptor beta chains below was sequenced from the same sample in a study of identical twins. TCRdb fed the 5' RACE reads into MiXCR, producing one record per CDR3 protein. The repertoire holds approximately 600,000 distinct CDR3 sequences, with over 8.5% as singletons. Another study also made use of these data, one on yellow fever vaccine responses in identical twins.

Source material: PBMCs. These receptors were collected from a woman aged 18-30 years in good health.

This clonotype was seen repeatedly, ten times or more. J is TRBJ1-5 and V is TRBV6-6, with 8 positions matching TRBD1. Germline-derived CDR1 and CDR2 are MNHNY and SVGAGI (reference sequence). This CDR3 contains 13 residues. CDR3: CAVRGRSNQPQHF. The CDR3 DNA reads TGTGCTGTCAGGGGGCGCAGCAATCAGCCCCAGCATTTT.

This clonotype was counted at least ten times. V gene TRBV6-4 combines with J gene TRBJ1-2, with D perhaps TRBD1 (6 bases). The germline V gene encodes CDR1 MRHNA and CDR2 SNTAGT. V was trimmed by 3 bases and J by 7 bases, leaving 12 bases between them. The CDR3 loop spans 13 amino acids. CDR3 nucleotides: TGTGCCAGCAGTGAAACAGGGTTCGGTGGCTACACCTTC. This sequence encodes CASSETGFGGYTF.

This clonotype was observed many times. The gene calls are TRBV7-8 and TRBJ2-1, with D hard to call. Germline assignment: CDR1 SGHVS and CDR2 FQNEAQ. V dropped 6 bases and J dropped 3 bases, with 15 bases sitting between them. This CDR3 spans 15 amino acids. The CDR3 reads CASSPSPRNYNEQFF. In DNA, the CDR3 is TGTGCCAGCAGTCCTAGTCCCCGGAACTACAATGAGCAGTTCTTC.